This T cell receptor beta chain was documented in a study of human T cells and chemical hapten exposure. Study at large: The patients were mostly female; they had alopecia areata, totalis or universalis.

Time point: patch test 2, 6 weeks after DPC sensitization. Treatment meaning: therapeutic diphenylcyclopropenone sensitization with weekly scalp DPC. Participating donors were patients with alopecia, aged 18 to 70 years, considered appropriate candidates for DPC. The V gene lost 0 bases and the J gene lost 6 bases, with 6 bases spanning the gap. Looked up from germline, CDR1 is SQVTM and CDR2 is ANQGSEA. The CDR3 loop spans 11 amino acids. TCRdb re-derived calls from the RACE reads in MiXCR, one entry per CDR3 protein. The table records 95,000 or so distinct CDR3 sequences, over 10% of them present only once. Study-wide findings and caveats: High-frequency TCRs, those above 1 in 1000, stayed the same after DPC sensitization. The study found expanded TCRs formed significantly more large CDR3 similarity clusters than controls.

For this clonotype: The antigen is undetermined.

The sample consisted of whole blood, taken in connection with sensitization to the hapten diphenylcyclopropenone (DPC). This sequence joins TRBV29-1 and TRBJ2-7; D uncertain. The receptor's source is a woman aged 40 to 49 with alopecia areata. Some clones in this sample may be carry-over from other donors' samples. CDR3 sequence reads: CSVEDPGEQYF. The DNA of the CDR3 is TGCAGCGTTGAAGATCCCGGCGAGCAGTACTTC.